One and the same sample provided the 24 T cell receptor beta chains below, sequenced in a study of T cells after posttransplantation cyclophosphamide. The protocol was immunoSEQ multiplex PCR, while the TCRdb copy is restricted to in-frame clones and leaves out a portion. The sample shows just under 20,000 clones, roughly 87% of them seen only once. Cyclophosphamide on days +3 and +4 followed busulfan-fludarabine conditioning and a marrow graft. Source: PBMCs, taken after allogeneic stem cell transplant with posttransplant cyclophosphamide. All receptors come from a female patient aged 35-55 years who received an allogeneic stem cell transplant from a related donor, was CMV-positive, and had no GVHD. Some T cells may be graft donor cells.

The V gene is TRBV5-1, the J gene TRBJ2-7; perhaps TRBD2 as D (6 bases). The CDR3 length is 17 residues. Trimming shortened V by 4 bases and J by 5 bases, and 25 bases separated the two germline ends. Germline V gene lookup returns CDR1 SGHRS and CDR2 YFSETQ. This CDR3 reads CASSPEAGRLSGHEQYF. CDR3 sequence (DNA): TGCGCCAGCAGCCCTGAAGCAGGGAGGCTCTCGGGACACGAGCAGTACTTC.

V usage is TRBV28 and J usage is TRBJ1-5, with D unresolved. From germline, CDR1 is MDHEN and CDR2 SYDVKM. The ends were cut back, 3 bases at V and 4 bases at J, with 7 bases in the middle. The CDR3 is 13 amino acids. CDR3 coding DNA: TGTGCCAGCAGTTTGGAGGAGAATCAGCCCCAGCATTTT. This sequence encodes CASSLEENQPQHF.

CDR3 protein: CASSLNSFAGGPYEQYF. In DNA, the CDR3 is TGCGCCAGCAGCTTGAATAGCTTCGCGGGAGGGCCCTACGAGCAGTACTTC. V and J are TRBV5-1 and TRBJ2-7; 9 bases agree with TRBD2. V gave up 1 base and J gave up 2 bases; unmatched junction bases: 10. Germline lookup yields CDR1 SGHRS and CDR2 YFSETQ. The CDR3 consists of 17 residues.

V usage is TRBV9 and J usage is TRBJ2-2, with a tentative D call TRBD2 (7 bases). CDR3 size: 17 residues. The ends were cut back, 0 bases at V and 5 bases at J, with 17 bases in the middle. The germline gives CDR1 SGDLS, CDR2 YYNGEE. The CDR3 here is CASSVARGRGETGELFF. The CDR3 DNA sequence: TGTGCCAGCAGCGTAGCGAGGGGGAGGGGAGAGACCGGGGAGCTGTTTTTT.

The chain has TRBV15 and TRBJ1-1; D gene ambiguous. Trimming took off 1 base at V and 6 bases at J, with 15 bases between the two ends. This CDR3 has 15 amino acids. Germline V gives CDR1 LNHNV, CDR2 YYDKDF (reference sequence). CDR3 sequence: CATSRGTGIAAEAFF. CDR3 coding DNA: TGTGCCACCAGCAGAGGAACGGGTATAGCGGCTGAAGCTTTCTTT.

The CDR3 sequence is CAWTNQLAGNEQFF. The CDR3 DNA reads as TGTGCCTGGACGAACCAACTAGCGGGCAATGAGCAGTTCTTC. This chain connects TRBV30 to TRBJ2-1, with TRBD2 matching over 9 bases. Germline V lookup: CDR1 GTSNPN, CDR2 SVGIG (reference sequence). The junction had 7 bases not matched to a gene; V was cut back by 4 bases and J by 6 bases. The CDR3 consists of 14 residues. Complete variable domain (other parts from reference TRBV30 and TRBJ2-1): SQTIHQWPATLVQPVGSPLSLECTVEGTSNPNLYWYRQAAGRGLQLLFYSVGIGQISSEVPQNLSASRPQDRQFILSSKKLLLSDSGFYLCAWTNQLAGNEQFFGPGTRLTVL.

The rearrangement joins TRBV19 to TRBJ2-1; 7 bases map to TRBD2. Germline lookup yields CDR1 LNHDA and CDR2 SQIVND (reference sequence). V lost 1 base and J lost 3; bases outside the gene matches: 6. CDR3 length: 16 amino acids. CDR3 region: CASSIVGGGDYNEQFF. CDR3 bases: TGTGCCAGTAGTATAGTTGGCGGGGGTGACTACAATGAGCAGTTCTTC.

The rearrangement joins TRBV2 to TRBJ2-7, with D perhaps TRBD2 (6 bases). The CDR3 is 13 residues long. Trimming took off 6 bases at V and 3 bases at J, with 12 bases between the two ends. Germline V gene lookup returns CDR1 SNHLY and CDR2 FYNNEI. Written as DNA, the CDR3 is TGTGCCAGCAGACAGCTGGGGGGCTACGAGCAGTACTTC. Protein product: CASRQLGGYEQYF. The full variable domain, in which reference TRBV2 and TRBJ2-7 provide the parts outside the CDR3, is EPEVTQTPSHQVTQMGQEVILRCVPISNHLYFYWYRQILGQKVEFLVSFYNNEISEKSEIFDDQFSVERPDGSNFTLKIRSTKLEDSAMYFCASRQLGGYEQYFGPGTRLTVT.

This clone was detected once. The chain uses TRBV6-5 and TRBJ1-1; D may be TRBD1 (5 bases). This CDR3 comprises 14 residues. From germline, CDR1 is MNHEY and CDR2 SVGAGI. V gave up 5 bases and J gave up 1 base, with 11 bases separating them. Here the CDR3 reads CASSGGAKNTEAFF. CDR3 nucleotides: TGTGCCAGCAGTGGTGGGGCCAAGAACACTGAAGCTTTCTTT.

The chain employs TRBV6-5 and TRBJ2-7; 9 positions match TRBD1. V dropped 2 bases and J dropped 4; count of bases not matched to a gene: 9. CDR3 length: 16 residues. CDR1 MNHEY and CDR2 SVGAGI come from the germline V gene. The CDR3 nucleotides are TGTGCCAGCAGTTACCTCTGGACAGGGGCCACATACGAGCAGTACTTC. Its protein product is CASSYLWTGATYEQYF.

CDR3 region: CASSSAGAANQPQHF. CDR3 bases: TGTGCCAGCAGTTCCGCGGGGGCGGCCAATCAGCCCCAGCATTTT. The genes are TRBV27 and TRBJ1-5, with D maybe TRBD1 (6 bases). The CDR3 extends over 15 amino acids. V lost 4 bases to trimming and J lost 3 bases, with 13 bases between them. The germline gives CDR1 MNHEY, CDR2 SMNVEV (reference sequence).

This chain's CDR3 is CASSNYLGSGANVLTF. The CDR3 DNA follows: TGTGCCAGCAGTAATTATCTAGGCTCTGGGGCCAACGTCCTGACTTTC. V usage is TRBV27 and J usage is TRBJ2-6; no definite D call. CDR1 and CDR2 (germline): MNHEY, SMNVEV (reference sequence). CDR3 length: 16 residues. V lost 5 bases to trimming and J lost 0 bases, with 11 bases between them.

This chain connects TRBV7-3 to TRBJ2-3; 10 bases are shared with TRBD2. Germline CDR1 is SGHTA and CDR2 is FQGTGA. CDR3 length: 16 amino acids. V gave up 2 bases and J gave up 4 bases; unmatched junction bases: 6. CDR3 in DNA: TGTGCCAGCAGCTTACAGGCTAGCGGGAGACCAGATACGCAGTATTTT. Translating it yields CASSLQASGRPDTQYF. Combining the CDR3 with reference TRBV7-3 and TRBJ2-3 gives the whole variable domain GAGVSQTPSNKVTEKGKYVELRCDPISGHTALYWYRQSLGQGPEFLIYFQGTGAADDSGLPNDRFFAVRPEGSVSTLKIQRTERGDSAVYLCASSLQASGRPDTQYFGPGTRLTVL.

The rearrangement uses TRBV28 and TRBJ2-7; weak D call: TRBD2 (6 bases). V lost 6 bases and J 5 bases, leaving 14 bases between the germline ends. The germline gives CDR1 MDHEN, CDR2 SYDVKM. The CDR3 has 13 residues. The CDR3 here is CASSPGLLNEQYF. CDR3 DNA sequence: TGTGCCAGCAGCCCGGGACTCTTGAACGAGCAGTACTTC. The entire variable domain, with the rest obtained from reference TRBV28 and TRBJ2-7, is as follows: DVKVTQSSRYLVKRTGEKVFLECVQDMDHENMFWYRQDPGLGLRLIYFSYDVKMKEKGDIPEGYSVSREKKERFSLILESASTNQTSMYLCASSPGLLNEQYFGPGTRLTVT.

This clone was seen just once. The chain couples TRBV7-2 to TRBJ2-7, with 11 bases lining up with TRBD2. The CDR3 covers 18 residues. The junction had 15 bases not matched to a gene; V was cut back by 3 bases and J by 5 bases. CDR1 is SGHTA and CDR2 is FQGNSA in the germline V gene. CDR3 region: CASSFVSGRANNPHEQYF. CDR3 DNA: TGTGCCAGCAGCTTCGTTAGCGGGAGGGCCAATAACCCTCACGAGCAGTACTTC.

The chain employs TRBV18 and TRBJ1-5; 12 positions agree with TRBD1. Germline assignment: CDR1 KGHSH and CDR2 LQKENI. Trimming took 3 bases from V and 7 from J; bases not matched to a gene: 7. The CDR3 consists of 16 residues. The CDR3 loop reads CASSPGTGGFNQPQHF. The DNA for the CDR3 is TGTGCCAGCTCACCCGGGACAGGGGGCTTCAACCAGCCCCAGCATTTT.

This clone has more than one count but fewer than ten. The chain employs TRBV19 and TRBJ2-1; D gene uncertain. Germline loops: CDR1 LNHDA, CDR2 SQIVND (reference sequence). The CDR3 runs 15 residues. Trimming removed 4 bases at V and 5 bases at J, with 15 bases between. The CDR3 region is CASSTQRGANNEQFF. CDR3 nucleotides: TGTGCCAGTAGTACTCAGCGAGGAGCGAACAATGAGCAGTTCTTC.

The chain joins TRBV4-3 to TRBJ2-2; 13 bases are a match to TRBD2. The CDR3 totals 19 residues. The germline V gene has CDR1 LGHNA and CDR2 YSLEER. After removal of 1 base from V and 5 bases from J, the junction contained 10 bases not matched to a gene. The CDR3 loop is CASSQALGLAGVGTGELFF. The CDR3 coding sequence is TGCGCCAGCAGCCAAGCCCTCGGACTAGCGGGAGTAGGTACCGGGGAGCTGTTTTTT.

The chain links TRBV28 to TRBJ2-7; D might be TRBD2 (5 bases). Germline V gene data show CDR1 as MDHEN and CDR2 as SYDVKM. The CDR3 covers 12 residues. V lost 6 bases, J lost 0 bases, and 6 bases lay in between. The CDR3 nucleotides are TGTGCCAGCAGACGGGACTCCTACGAGCAGTACTTC. Amino acids: CASRRDSYEQYF.

This clone was seen only a few times. V and J are TRBV6-1 and TRBJ1-3, with D possibly TRBD1 on 6 matching bases. V dropped 4 bases and J dropped 1 base, with 14 bases sitting between them. This CDR3 is built from 16 residues. Germline V gene data show CDR1 as MNHNS and CDR2 as SASEGT. CDR3 bases: TGTGCCAGCAGTGGGGGGACATCTCCTTCTGGAAACACCATATATTTT. Residues: CASSGGTSPSGNTIYF.

CDR3 sequence (DNA): TGTGCCAGCAGTGTTCTAGCGGGAGGGCCCGTATTCTTC. Its translation: CASSVLAGGPVFF. The chain employs TRBV2 and TRBJ2-1, with 12 bases aligning to TRBD2. V lost 4 bases, J lost 16 bases, and 8 bases stayed unmatched. The CDR3 runs to 13 residues. Germline-derived CDR1 and CDR2 are SNHLY and FYNNEI.

The chain uses TRBV7-9 and TRBJ2-7; 7 bases map to TRBD2. CDR1 and CDR2 from the germline V gene are SEHNR and FQNEAQ (reference sequence). With V trimmed by 2 bases and J by 7 bases, 8 bases remained unmatched. The CDR3 consists of 14 residues. CDR3 in DNA: TGTGCCAGCAGCTTATTCGGGAGGCCGGAGGAGCAGTACTTC. Amino acid sequence: CASSLFGRPEEQYF. Full variable domain (outside the CDR3, taken from reference TRBV7-9 and TRBJ2-7): DTGVSQNPRHKITKRGQNVTFRCDPISEHNRLYWYRQTLGQGPEFLTYFQNEAQLEKSRLLSDRFSAERPKGSFSTLEIQRTEQGDSAMYLCASSLFGRPEEQYFGPGTRLTVT.

The rearrangement links TRBV4-1 to TRBJ2-7; TRBD2 is a possible D gene (5 bases). Trimming left V 1 base short and J 1 base short, with 8 bases between. The CDR3 is made up of 14 amino acids. Germline values: CDR1 MGHRA, CDR2 YSYEKL. In nucleotides, the CDR3 is TGCGCCAGCAGCCAAGCTGACTATTCCTACGAGCAGTACTTC. Its protein product is CASSQADYSYEQYF.

This sequence joins TRBV7-9 and TRBJ1-5; TRBD1 might be the D (6 bases). V was pared by 4 bases and J by 0 bases, with 7 bases between. The CDR3 has 14 residues. Germline lookup yields CDR1 SEHNR and CDR2 FQNEAQ (reference sequence). The CDR3 here is CASSSDSSNQPQHF. DNA of the CDR3: TGTGCCAGCAGCTCGGACAGTAGCAATCAGCCCCAGCATTTT.